This T cell receptor (beta chain) was found in a study of Ad26.COV2.S vaccination and SARS-CoV-2 variants. On the study more broadly: Sample donor was a member of the COV1001 Ad26.COV2.S trial arm. The authors gave Ad26.COV2.S intramuscularly, either once or twice 56 days apart.

As concerns this clone: Its antigen is not identified.

Germline V gene data show CDR1 as SGDLS and CDR2 as YYNGEE. Trimming removed 0 bases at V and 1 base at J, with 13 bases between. CDR3 length equals 16 residues. Only in-frame clones appear in the TCRdb table, and some are missing; sequencing was by immunoSEQ multiplex PCR. The sample has 350,000 to 500,000 clones; about 93% are singletons. Specified treatment: around 19 received Ad26.COV2.S at low or high dose, single or two shots; several received placebo; per-sample allocation not given. Day 63 after the first injection of vaccine or placebo was the sampling time. General study results and limits: Recipients given vaccine exceeded placebo recipients in spike-specific TCR breadth. TCR breadth and depth analyses may have underestimated total T cell responses.

Sample: peripheral blood, taken in a trial of Ad26.COV2.S vaccine versus placebo. The chain employs TRBV9 and TRBJ1-2; D is ambiguous. The clonotype was recovered from a person between 18 and 65 years old who received the Ad26.COV2.S COVID-19 vaccine or a placebo. The CDR3 spells CASSVASAGVNYGYTF. CDR3 DNA sequence: TGTGCCAGCAGCGTAGCTTCGGCAGGCGTTAACTATGGCTACACCTTC. Drawing the rest from reference TRBV9 and TRBJ1-2, the complete variable domain is DSGVTQTPKHLITATGQRVTLRCSPRSGDLSVYWYQQSLDQGLQFLIQYYNGEERAKGNILERFSAQQFPDLHSELNLSSLELGDSALYFCASSVASAGVNYGYTFGSGTRLTVV.